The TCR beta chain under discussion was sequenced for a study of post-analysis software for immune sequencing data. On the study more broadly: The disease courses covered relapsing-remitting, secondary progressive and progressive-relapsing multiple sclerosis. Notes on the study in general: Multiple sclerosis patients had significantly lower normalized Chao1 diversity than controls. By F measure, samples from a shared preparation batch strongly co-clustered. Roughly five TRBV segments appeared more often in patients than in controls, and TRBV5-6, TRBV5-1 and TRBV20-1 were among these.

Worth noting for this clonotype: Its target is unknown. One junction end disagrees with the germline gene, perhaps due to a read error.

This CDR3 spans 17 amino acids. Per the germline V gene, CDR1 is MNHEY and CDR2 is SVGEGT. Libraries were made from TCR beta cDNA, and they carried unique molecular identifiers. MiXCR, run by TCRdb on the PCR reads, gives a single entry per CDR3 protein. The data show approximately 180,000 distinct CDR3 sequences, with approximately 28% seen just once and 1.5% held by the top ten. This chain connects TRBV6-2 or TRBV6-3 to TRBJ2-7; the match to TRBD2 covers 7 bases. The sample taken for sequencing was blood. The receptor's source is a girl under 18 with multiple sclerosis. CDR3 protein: CTSSHGASGVGSYEQYF. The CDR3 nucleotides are TGTACCAGCAGTCACGGGGCTAGCGGAGTTGGCTCCTACGAGCAGTACTTC.